The entry below gives a single TCR beta chain sequence along with its context. Original processing notes: Estimation of nucleated cell counts relied on the amplification of reference gene primers. Using immunoSEQ multiplex PCR, the repertoire was profiled, and TCRdb retains in-frame clones only, with some absent. The V and J calls and clone size come from that table; D and trimming were worked out from the DNA. The sample comprises about 91,000 clones, roughly 88% of which are singletons, and approximately 8.7% rests with the top ten. The data were taken from a study of blood T cell repertoires in COVID-19. Study background: From the United States, Italy and Spain came samples of acute and convalescent COVID-19.

From germline, CDR1 is KGHSH and CDR2 LQKENI. The CDR3 runs to 15 residues. V gave up 2 bases and J gave up 0 bases, with 11 bases separating them. Source material: peripheral blood. J is TRBJ2-7 and V is TRBV18; TRBD1 is a possible D gene (5 bases). This sequence originates from a woman in her seventies with acute or convalescent COVID-19. CDR3 nucleotide sequence: TGTGCCAGCTCACCATCCAGGGCGATCTCCTACGAGCAGTACTTC. It codes for CASSPSRAISYEQYF.